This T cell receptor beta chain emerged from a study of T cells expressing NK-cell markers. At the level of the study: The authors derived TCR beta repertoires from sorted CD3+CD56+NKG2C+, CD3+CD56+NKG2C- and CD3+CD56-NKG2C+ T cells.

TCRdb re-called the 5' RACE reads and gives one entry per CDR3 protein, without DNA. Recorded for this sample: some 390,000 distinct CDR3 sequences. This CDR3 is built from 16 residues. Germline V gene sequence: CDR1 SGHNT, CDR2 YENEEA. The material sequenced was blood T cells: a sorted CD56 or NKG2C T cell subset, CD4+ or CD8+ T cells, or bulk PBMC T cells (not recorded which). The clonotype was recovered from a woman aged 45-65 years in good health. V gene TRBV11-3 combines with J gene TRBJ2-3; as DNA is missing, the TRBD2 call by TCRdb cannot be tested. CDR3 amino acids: CASSSRGLAGTDTQYF.